This T cell receptor (beta chain) emerged from a study of blood T cell repertoires in COVID-19. Study in general: COVID-19 samples collected from the United States, Italy and Spain covered acute and convalescent phases. PBMCs, B-cell-depleted T cells, or T cells were the source of the cDNA or gDNA that made up the material.

V was clipped by 7 bases and J by 6 bases, with 18 bases between them. CDR3 size: 14 residues. The V gene's germline CDR1 is SEHNR and CDR2 FQNEAQ (reference sequence). In the authors' methods: Reference gene primer amplification in the assay estimated nucleated cell counts. Method: immunoSEQ multiplex PCR; TCRdb's copy keeps in-frame clones and lacks some. V and J calls and clone size follow that table, whereas D and trimming were derived from the DNA. The sample shows about 160,000 clones, around nine tenths of them seen only once. This chain joins TRBV7-9 and TRBJ1-1; D is undetermined. The source of this sequence is a man aged 60 to 69 with COVID-19, enrolled during active disease. The sequenced sample consisted of peripheral blood. The CDR3 spells CASTRTALISEAFF. In nucleotides, the CDR3 is TGTGCCAGCACCCGGACTGCCCTTATATCTGAAGCTTTCTTT.